A selection of T cell receptor beta chains follows, all from one sample in a study of CD8 T cells in ankylosing spondylitis. MiXCR was run by TCRdb on the 5' RACE reads, yielding one entry per CDR3 protein. The sample consists of under 450,000 distinct CDR3 sequences, 17% of them appearing once. Input material: blood, either unsorted or a sorted T cell fraction (not recorded which). Receptors originate from a male donor with ankylosing spondylitis. Each CDR3 is given with its conserved first and last residue. D genes are given only for firm matches. Clone size is stated in some rows and not others, as once, few, many or a class when expanded.

TRBJ1-2 TRBV19 - few CASSSRTSNYGYTF TGTGCCAGTAGTAGCCGGACCTCTAACTATGGCTACACCTTC
TRBJ2-7 TRBV10-1 TRBD1 once CASSKLTGTGGDEQYF TGCGCCAGCAGTAAATTAACCGGGACAGGGGGCGACGAGCAGTACTTC
TRBJ1-2 TRBV18 TRBD1 - CASSPETGAYGYTF TGTGCCAGCTCACCTGAGACAGGGGCTTATGGCTACACCTTC
TRBJ2-7 TRBV11-1 - - CASSFSFVDEQYF TGTGCCAGCAGCTTCAGTTTTGTGGACGAGCAGTACTTC
TRBJ2-1 TRBV5-6 TRBD2 few CASSPRPGGYNEQFF TGTGCCAGCAGCCCCCGCCCGGGGGGCTACAATGAGCAGTTCTTC
TRBJ1-1 TRBV20-1 - many CSAPRTDGGDEAFF TGCAGTGCGCCTCGGACAGATGGGGGTGATGAAGCTTTCTTT
TRBJ2-5 TRBV5-6 TRBD1 few CASSSGQVTETQYF TGTGCCAGCAGCTCCGGACAGGTGACGGAGACCCAGTACTTC
TRBJ2-7 TRBV4-1 TRBD2 few CASSQGLRSYEQYF TGCGCCAGCAGCCAGGGACTACGCTCGTACGAGCAGTACTTC
TRBJ2-3 TRBV6-5 - - CASSYTSSGRGADTQYF TGTGCCAGCAGTTACACCTCGTCGGGAAGGGGCGCAGATACGCAGTATTTT
TRBJ2-5 TRBV20-1 TRBD2 few CSAPLAGAETQYF TGCAGTGCCCCTCTAGCGGGGGCAGAGACCCAGTACTTC
TRBJ2-2 TRBV4-2 - many CASSQVDRSTGELFF TGTGCCAGCAGCCAAGTCGACAGATCTACCGGGGAGCTGTTTTTT